One sample yielded the 8 T cell receptor beta chains listed below, sequenced in a study of CD8 T cells in ankylosing spondylitis (dated by TCRdb to about 2017). Library creation used 5' RACE. The instrument given in TCRdb is Illumina HiSeq 2500. TCRdb reprocessed the public reads (quality trimming at Q25 with fastp, clone calling with MiXCR) and kept in-frame beta chains. All rows with the same CDR3 protein become a single entry with the most common DNA and genes. Recorded for this sample are 200,000 or so distinct CDR3 sequences; around 13% of them occurred a single time. The ten biggest clones cover approximately 9.9% of the sample. The sample consisted of blood, either unsorted or a sorted T cell fraction (not recorded which). These receptors originate from a female donor with ankylosing spondylitis or in good health (not recorded which).

The table lists this clonotype with many counts. J is TRBJ1-2 and V is TRBV12-3 or TRBV12-4; D is ambiguous. The CDR3 extends over 13 amino acids. Trimming pared 4 bases from V and 7 bases from J, leaving 13 bases between. CDR3 DNA sequence: TGTGCCAGCAGTTCTCGGGCGTTACGTGGCTACACCTTC. It yields the protein CASSSRALRGYTF.

This chain links TRBV2 with TRBJ2-1, with D hard to call. Germline V gives CDR1 SNHLY, CDR2 FYNNEI. The CDR3 has 11 amino acids. V was pared by 8 bases and J by 8 bases, with 10 bases between. CDR3 bases: TGTGCCAGCGGCCCTTTATATGAGCAGTTCTTC. Translation gives CASGPLYEQFF. Filled out from reference TRBV2 and TRBJ2-1, the complete variable domain reads EPEVTQTPSHQVTQMGQEVILRCVPISNHLYFYWYRQILGQKVEFLVSFYNNEISEKSEIFDDQFSVERPDGSNFTLKIRSTKLEDSAMYFCASGPLYEQFFGPGTRLTVL.

This clonotype occurred a few times. This chain links TRBV4-3 with TRBJ2-1; 10 positions agree with TRBD2. Germline values: CDR1 LGHNA, CDR2 YSLEER. There are 15 residues in the CDR3. The V segment lost 4 bases and the J segment 4 bases; nucleotides outside the gene matches: 4. The CDR3 loop is CASSPGLAEYNEQFF. CDR3 sequence (DNA): TGCGCCAGCAGCCCCGGACTAGCGGAGTACAATGAGCAGTTCTTC.

This clonotype was counted many times. The J gene is TRBJ2-3, the V gene TRBV15; TRBD2 aligns across 7 bases. Germline lookup yields CDR1 LNHNV and CDR2 YYDKDF (reference sequence). The CDR3 loop spans 16 amino acids. Trimming took 0 bases from V and 1 from J; bases not matched to a gene: 4. This CDR3 reads CATSRDRAGGTDTQYF. The CDR3 DNA sequence: TGTGCCACCAGCAGAGATCGGGCGGGAGGCACAGATACGCAGTATTTT.

This clonotype was detected once. The genes are TRBV2 and TRBJ2-1, with D possibly matching TRBD1 (5 bases). Germline values: CDR1 SNHLY, CDR2 FYNNEI. Trimming took off 1 base at V and 0 bases at J, with 10 bases between the two ends. The CDR3 spans 16 residues. CDR3 DNA sequence: TGTGCCAGCAGTGAAGGACAGCTTAGCTCCTACAATGAGCAGTTCTTC. This sequence encodes CASSEGQLSSYNEQFF. Filled out from reference TRBV2 and TRBJ2-1, the complete variable domain reads EPEVTQTPSHQVTQMGQEVILRCVPISNHLYFYWYRQILGQKVEFLVSFYNNEISEKSEIFDDQFSVERPDGSNFTLKIRSTKLEDSAMYFCASSEGQLSSYNEQFFGPGTRLTVL.

The rearrangement joins TRBV5-4 to TRBJ2-7; unclear D gene. The germline CDR1 and CDR2 sequences are SGHNT and YYREEE (reference sequence). With 2 bases removed from V and 1 base from J, the gap between germline ends came to 10 bases. This CDR3 is 14 amino acids long. CDR3 region: CASSFQLHSYEQYF. CDR3 coding DNA: TGTGCCAGCAGCTTCCAACTACATTCCTACGAGCAGTACTTC.

The sample holds one count of this clonotype. Just one base apart from a much larger clone, this may be a read error. The chain links TRBV6-2 or TRBV6-3 to TRBJ2-3; D may correspond to TRBD1 or TRBD2 (5 bases each). This CDR3 comprises 15 residues. Germline CDR1 is MNHEY and CDR2 is SVGEGT. The CDR3 DNA sequence: TGTGCCACCAGTCTGATAGGTCGGGGCGCAGATACGCAGTATTTT. This encodes CATSLIGRGADTQYF.

This clonotype was seen ten or more times. The J gene is TRBJ1-1, the V gene TRBV20-1; no firm D call. Trimming cost V 1 base and J 3 bases, with 12 bases left between them. The V gene's germline CDR1 is DFQATT and CDR2 SNEGSKA (reference sequence). This CDR3 region has 14 residues. CDR3 sequence reads: CSARGGSAYTEAFF. As DNA, the CDR3 is TGCAGTGCTAGAGGAGGTAGCGCCTACACTGAAGCTTTCTTT.